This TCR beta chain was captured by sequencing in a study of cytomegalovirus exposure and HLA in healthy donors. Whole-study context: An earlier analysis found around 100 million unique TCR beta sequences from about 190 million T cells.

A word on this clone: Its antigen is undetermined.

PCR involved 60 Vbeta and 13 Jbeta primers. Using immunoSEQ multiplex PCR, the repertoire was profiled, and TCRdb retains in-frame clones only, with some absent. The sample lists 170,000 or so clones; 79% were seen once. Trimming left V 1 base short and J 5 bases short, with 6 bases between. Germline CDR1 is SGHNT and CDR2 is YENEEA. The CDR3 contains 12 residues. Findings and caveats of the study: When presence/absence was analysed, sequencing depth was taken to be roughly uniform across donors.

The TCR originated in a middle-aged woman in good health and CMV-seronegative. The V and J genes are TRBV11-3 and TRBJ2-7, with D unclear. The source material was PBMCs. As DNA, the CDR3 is TGTGCCAGCAGCTTAGGGGCCCACGAGCAGTACTTC. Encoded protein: CASSLGAHEQYF.